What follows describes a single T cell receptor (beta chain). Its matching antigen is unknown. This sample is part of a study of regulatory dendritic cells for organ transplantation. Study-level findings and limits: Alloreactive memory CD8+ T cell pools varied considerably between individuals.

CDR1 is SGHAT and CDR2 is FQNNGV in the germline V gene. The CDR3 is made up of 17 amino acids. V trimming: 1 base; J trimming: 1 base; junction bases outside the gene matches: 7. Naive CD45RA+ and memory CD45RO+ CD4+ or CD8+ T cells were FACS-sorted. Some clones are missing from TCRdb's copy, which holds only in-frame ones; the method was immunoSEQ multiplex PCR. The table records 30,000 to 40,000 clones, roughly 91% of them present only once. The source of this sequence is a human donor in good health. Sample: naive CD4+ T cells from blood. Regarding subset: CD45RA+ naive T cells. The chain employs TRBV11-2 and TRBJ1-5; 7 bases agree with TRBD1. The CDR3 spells CASSLGLTGPSNQPQHF. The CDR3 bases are TGTGCCAGCAGCTTAGGATTGACAGGGCCGAGCAATCAGCCCCAGCATTTT.